This TCR beta chain was sequenced for a study of T cells after yellow fever vaccination. Study observations and caveats: It was a weaker secondary response, yet one that peaked faster, at day 5 versus 15.

Germline V CDR1 and CDR2: SGHRS, YFSETQ. The CDR3 sequence is 16 residues long. V was pared by 0 bases and J by 2 bases, with 2 bases of the junction left unmatched. One entry per CDR3 protein results from TCRdb running MiXCR on the 5' RACE reads. The table lists 300,000 to 350,000 distinct CDR3 sequences, roughly a tenth of them singletons, with 3.3% in the top ten. Only a few counts were recorded for this clonotype. Antigen: not known. The starting material was CD4+ T cells sorted from PBMCs, obtained 45 days after the yellow fever booster vaccination. V is TRBV5-1 and J is TRBJ2-6, with 7 nucleotides matching TRBD1. The clonotype was recovered from a man younger than 35 who received the YFV17D yellow fever vaccine. The CDR3 sequence is CASSLEGATGANVLTF. In DNA form, the CDR3 reads TGCGCCAGCAGCTTGGAGGGGGCGACTGGGGCCAACGTCCTGACTTTC.